In its sample, the clone carrying this T cell receptor (beta chain) was seen a few times. What it binds is unknown. The data derive from a study of identical twins' blood T cells. The length of the CDR3 is 15 residues. CDR1 is MNHEY, CDR2 SVGAGI, per germline. Trimming took 2 bases from V and 3 from J; bases not matched to a gene: 5. TCRdb ran MiXCR on the 5' RACE reads and lists one entry per CDR3 protein. The repertoire has fewer than 450,000 distinct CDR3 sequences, under 30% of them found once; the top ten carry approximately 6.6%. General study points: Twin similarity might stem from environmental factors, not only genetics.

The receptor was isolated from a woman between 18 and 55 years old in good health. Sequences were obtained from PBMCs. The chain carries TRBV6-5 and TRBJ2-7; 9 nucleotides agree with TRBD2. In DNA, the CDR3 is TGTGCCAGCAGTTACGGCGGACTAGCGAGCTACGAGCAGTACTTC. Amino acids: CASSYGGLASYEQYF.